The 24 T cell receptor beta chains below were found in one sample sequenced in a study of control samples from healthy donors and cancer patients. Here immunoSEQ multiplex PCR was the method, and the copy in TCRdb shows in-frame clones only, minus some. The sample comprises approximately 58,000 clones, around 87% of which are singletons, and over 9.5% rests with the top ten. The sequenced material came from PBMCs. All receptors derive from a woman aged 60-75 years with lung cancer.

The chain uses TRBV19 and TRBJ2-7, with D possibly being TRBD1 (5 bases). CDR1 and CDR2 (germline): LNHDA, SQIVND (reference sequence). Trimming left V 1 base short and J 2 bases short, with 9 bases between. The length of the CDR3 is 14 residues. The CDR3 loop reads CASSIGWGTYEQYF. The DNA of the CDR3 is TGTGCCAGTAGTATAGGATGGGGCACCTACGAGCAGTACTTC.

The J gene is TRBJ1-5, the V gene TRBV12-3 or TRBV12-4, with a possible D match to TRBD1 (6 bases). The CDR3 contains 13 residues. V lost 8 bases and J lost 7, with 15 bases in between. CDR3 sequence (DNA): TGTGCCAGCGCGAGGGGGGAGGGGCAGCCCCAGCATTTT. Its protein is CASARGEGQPQHF.

This chain joins TRBV5-1 and TRBJ1-6; 8 bases match TRBD1. With V trimmed by 4 bases and J by 0 bases, 12 bases remained unmatched. Looked up from germline, CDR1 is SGHRS and CDR2 is YFSETQ. The CDR3 length is 19 residues. CDR3 sequence reads: CASSPGTGLSSSYNSPLHF. The CDR3 coding sequence is TGCGCCAGCAGCCCCGGGACAGGACTTTCCAGCTCCTATAATTCACCCCTCCACTTT. Drawing the rest from reference TRBV5-1 and TRBJ1-6, the complete variable domain is KAGVTQTPRYLIKTRGQQVTLSCSPISGHRSVSWYQQTPGQGLQFLFEYFSETQRNKGNFPGRFSGRQFSNSRSEMNVSTLELGDSALYLCASSPGTGLSSSYNSPLHFGNGTRLTVT.

The rearrangement links TRBV7-3 to TRBJ2-1; TRBD2 aligns across 9 bases. V lost 5 bases, J lost 0 bases, and 5 bases stayed unmatched. The CDR3 length is 16 residues. Germline V lookup: CDR1 SGHTA, CDR2 FQGTGA. Here the CDR3 reads CASSNPSGASYNEQFF. The CDR3 nucleotides are TGTGCCAGCAGCAACCCTAGCGGGGCCTCCTACAATGAGCAGTTCTTC.

This clone has only a few counts. V is TRBV4-1 and J is TRBJ2-1; 9 nucleotides align to TRBD2. V lost 4 bases, J lost 0 bases, and 19 bases stayed unmatched. CDR1 and CDR2 (germline): MGHRA, YSYEKL. The CDR3 spans 21 residues. The CDR3 loop reads CASSRRTLAGKRKSSYNEQFF. For the CDR3, the DNA is TGCGCCAGCAGCCGTAGGACTCTAGCGGGGAAGAGGAAGAGCTCCTACAATGAGCAGTTCTTC.

The chain employs TRBV7-9 and TRBJ2-3, with 8 positions matching TRBD2. With 5 bases clipped from V and 4 bases from J, the junction kept 5 bases outside the gene matches. Germline assignment: CDR1 SEHNR and CDR2 FQNEAQ (reference sequence). The CDR3 covers 14 residues. In DNA form, the CDR3 reads TGTGCCAGCAGCCTCGGGACTAGGGCAGATACGCAGTATTTT. This gives the protein CASSLGTRADTQYF.

The V gene is TRBV9, the J gene TRBJ1-2; unclear D gene. The CDR3 runs to 15 residues. V dropped 3 bases and J dropped 4 bases, with 16 bases sitting between them. Looked up from germline, CDR1 is SGDLS and CDR2 is YYNGEE. In nucleotides, the CDR3 is TGTGCCAGCAGCGGCCAGGCAGCGGGTAGCTATGGCTACACCTTC. Protein product: CASSGQAAGSYGYTF. Supplemented by reference TRBV9 and TRBJ1-2, the full variable domain reads DSGVTQTPKHLITATGQRVTLRCSPRSGDLSVYWYQQSLDQGLQFLIQYYNGEERAKGNILERFSAQQFPDLHSELNLSSLELGDSALYFCASSGQAAGSYGYTFGSGTRLTVV.

The chain employs TRBV5-5 and TRBJ2-1, with 8 positions matching TRBD2. This CDR3 has 16 residues. The V and J ends lost 4 bases and 9 bases, in that order; junction bases with no gene match: 15. Germline V gives CDR1 SGHKS, CDR2 YYEKEE (reference sequence). The CDR3 protein is CASSPPVLAAIGEQFF. The CDR3 DNA reads as TGTGCCAGCAGCCCTCCGGTACTAGCGGCCATCGGTGAGCAGTTCTTC. Supplemented by reference TRBV5-5 and TRBJ2-1, the full variable domain reads DAGVTQSPTHLIKTRGQQVTLRCSPISGHKSVSWYQQVLGQGPQFIFQYYEKEERGRGNFPDRFSARQFPNYSSELNVNALLLGDSALYLCASSPPVLAAIGEQFFGPGTRLTVL.

The rearrangement links TRBV7-3 to TRBJ2-7; 13 bases map to TRBD2. The CDR3 covers 15 residues. The V gene's germline CDR1 is SGHTA and CDR2 FQGTGA. V was pared by 4 bases and J by 5 bases, with 5 bases of the junction left unmatched. The CDR3 DNA follows: TGTGCCAGCAGCTCTGGACTAGCGGGAGAGGACGAGCAGTACTTC. Its translation: CASSSGLAGEDEQYF.

This chain connects TRBV9 to TRBJ2-7; D possibly corresponds to TRBD1 (6 bases). The CDR3 sequence is 15 residues long. Trimming stripped 4 bases from V and 2 bases from J, with 16 bases between. From germline, CDR1 is SGDLS and CDR2 YYNGEE. The CDR3 loop reads CASSPGQSTAYEQYF. CDR3 DNA: TGTGCCAGCAGCCCCGGACAGTCAACAGCCTACGAGCAGTACTTC.

The gene calls are TRBV9 and TRBJ1-1; D is unresolved. The germline V gene has CDR1 SGDLS and CDR2 YYNGEE. CDR3 size: 13 residues. The V and J ends lost 0 bases and 1 base respectively, with 4 bases between them. As DNA, the CDR3 is TGTGCCAGCAGCGTAGCGGAGAACACTGAAGCTTTCTTT. Translating it yields CASSVAENTEAFF. The full variable domain, its missing parts supplied by reference TRBV9 and TRBJ1-1, is DSGVTQTPKHLITATGQRVTLRCSPRSGDLSVYWYQQSLDQGLQFLIQYYNGEERAKGNILERFSAQQFPDLHSELNLSSLELGDSALYFCASSVAENTEAFFGQGTRLTVV.

The V call is TRBV30, the J call TRBJ1-1; 7 bases are shared with TRBD1. The V gene's germline CDR1 is GTSNPN and CDR2 SVGIG (reference sequence). V shed 0 bases, J shed 5 bases, and the junction held 9 bases outside the gene matches. This CDR3 has 15 residues. For the CDR3, the DNA is TGTGCCTGGAGTGTTGCGAAGGGGGCAAGGACTGAAGCTTTCTTT. Protein: CAWSVAKGARTEAFF.

Here the CDR3 DNA reads TGTGCCAGCAGAGGGGACAGGGCCTATGGCTACACCTTC. Translation gives CASRGDRAYGYTF. This chain joins TRBV28 and TRBJ1-2, with 9 bases fitting TRBD1. CDR3 length: 13 residues. Trimming took 6 bases from V and 4 from J; bases not matched to a gene: 3. Germline V gene lookup returns CDR1 MDHEN and CDR2 SYDVKM.

This clone was seen once. The J gene is TRBJ2-4, the V gene TRBV11-2; TRBD1 matches 7 bases. Germline CDR1 is SGHAT and CDR2 is FQNNGV. The CDR3 covers 16 residues. Trimming removed 6 bases from V and 0 bases from J; junction bases left unmatched: 8. The CDR3 DNA is TGTGCCAGCAGTTCCTACGGACAGGTAGCCAAAAACATTCAGTACTTC. Translated, it gives CASSSYGQVAKNIQYF.

This clone was counted only a few times. The rearrangement links TRBV10-3 to TRBJ2-7, with a tentative D call TRBD1 (6 bases). This CDR3 contains 16 residues. Looked up from germline, CDR1 is ENHRY and CDR2 is SYGVKD. V was clipped by 6 bases and J by 3 bases, with 21 bases between them. The CDR3: CAISGGGRGGGYEQYF. CDR3 DNA sequence: TGTGCCATCAGCGGAGGTGGGCGTGGGGGCGGCTACGAGCAGTACTTC.

This sequence joins TRBV6-1 and TRBJ1-5, with 8 bases fitting TRBD1. This CDR3 is built from 14 residues. The ends lost 2 bases at V and 9 bases at J; junction bases unmatched: 6. Looked up from germline, CDR1 is MNHNS and CDR2 is SASEGT. CDR3 residues: CASSELQGAWPQHF. CDR3 nucleotide sequence: TGTGCCAGCAGTGAACTTCAGGGGGCTTGGCCCCAGCATTTT.

This clone came up a few times. The chain recombines TRBV10-1 with TRBJ1-5, with D possibly being TRBD1 (5 bases). The CDR3 totals 13 residues. V was shortened by 6 bases and J by 7 bases, with 13 bases between the two germline ends. The germline V gene has CDR1 WNHNN and CDR2 SYGVQD (reference sequence). Written as DNA, the CDR3 is TGCGCCAGCAGCATCTCCCGGGACCAGCCCCAGCATTTT. Translating it yields CASSISRDQPQHF.

This chain links TRBV24-1 with TRBJ2-2; no definite D call. Germline CDR1 and CDR2: KGHDR and SFDVKD. The CDR3 runs 13 residues. V was shortened by 8 bases and J by 1 base, with 7 bases between the two germline ends. CDR3 residues: CATNGGNTGELFF. DNA of the CDR3: TGTGCCACCAACGGCGGGAACACCGGGGAGCTGTTTTTT.

V gene TRBV6-5 combines with J gene TRBJ2-2; 8 bases agree with TRBD2. Germline values: CDR1 MNHEY, CDR2 SVGAGI. The CDR3 is 15 amino acids. Trimming at V came to 7 bases and at J to 1 base, leaving 5 bases not matched to a gene. The CDR3 coding sequence is TGTGCCAGCACCCCGGGAGGGGGGAACACCGGGGAGCTGTTTTTT. It encodes CASTPGGGNTGELFF.

The chain employs TRBV6-5 and TRBJ1-6, with TRBD1 matching 9 bases. This CDR3 region has 12 residues. The trim removed 10 bases at V and 10 bases at J, leaving 5 bases unmatched. Germline V gene sequence: CDR1 MNHEY, CDR2 SVGAGI. For the CDR3, the DNA is TGTGCCACGGGGACAGGGAACTCACCCCTCCACTTT. Its translation: CATGTGNSPLHF.

V is TRBV10-3 and J is TRBJ2-7, with D perhaps assigned TRBD1 or TRBD2 (5 bases each). The CDR3 length is 17 residues. Germline values: CDR1 ENHRY, CDR2 SYGVKD. The ends were cut back, 2 bases at V and 10 bases at J, with 27 bases in the middle. CDR3 residues: CAISEAEMGVQGTGQYF. For the CDR3, the DNA is TGTGCCATCAGTGAGGCGGAGATGGGGGTACAAGGGACCGGACAGTACTTC.

V and J are TRBV6-2 or TRBV6-3 and TRBJ1-1, with 7 positions matching TRBD1. CDR3 length equals 13 residues. The V gene end was trimmed by 4 bases and the J gene end by 6 bases; junction bases not matched to a gene: 5. Germline-derived CDR1 and CDR2 are MNHEY and SVGEGT. CDR3 sequence (DNA): TGTGCCAGCAGTTCTACAGGGGAAGCTGAAGCTTTCTTT. It specifies CASSSTGEAEAFF.

The V and J genes are TRBV6-6 and TRBJ1-4; D may be TRBD1 (6 bases). CDR3 length: 15 amino acids. Germline V gene lookup returns CDR1 MNHNY and CDR2 SVGAGI (reference sequence). V lost 4 bases and J lost 4, with 13 bases in between. This chain's CDR3 is CASSSTQGYNEKLFF. CDR3 coding DNA: TGTGCCAGCAGTTCCACACAGGGTTATAATGAAAAACTGTTTTTT.

This chain joins TRBV6-5 and TRBJ2-6, with D unclear. Between the trimmed V and J ends, which lost 6 bases and 2 bases, there was a span of 11 bases. CDR3 length: 15 residues. CDR1 MNHEY and CDR2 SVGAGI come from the germline V gene. CDR3 nucleotides: TGTGCCAGCAGGCGCGATTTAACTGGGGCCAACGTCCTGACTTTC. It specifies CASRRDLTGANVLTF.